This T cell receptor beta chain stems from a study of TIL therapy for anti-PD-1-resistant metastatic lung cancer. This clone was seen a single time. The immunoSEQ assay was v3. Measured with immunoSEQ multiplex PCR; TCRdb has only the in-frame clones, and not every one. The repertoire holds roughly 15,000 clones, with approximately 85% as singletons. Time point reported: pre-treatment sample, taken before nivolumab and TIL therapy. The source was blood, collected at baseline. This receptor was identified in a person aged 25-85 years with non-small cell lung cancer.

The CDR3 coding sequence is TGTGCCAGCAGCTTGCAGAGCGGGGGGCCGGATACGCAGTATTTT. Protein product: CASSLQSGGPDTQYF. The gene calls are TRBV5-4 and TRBJ2-3, with 9 bases identical to TRBD2. This CDR3 has 15 amino acids. With 1 base clipped from V and 6 bases from J, the junction kept 6 bases outside the gene matches. Germline V gene lookup returns CDR1 SGHNT and CDR2 YYREEE (reference sequence).